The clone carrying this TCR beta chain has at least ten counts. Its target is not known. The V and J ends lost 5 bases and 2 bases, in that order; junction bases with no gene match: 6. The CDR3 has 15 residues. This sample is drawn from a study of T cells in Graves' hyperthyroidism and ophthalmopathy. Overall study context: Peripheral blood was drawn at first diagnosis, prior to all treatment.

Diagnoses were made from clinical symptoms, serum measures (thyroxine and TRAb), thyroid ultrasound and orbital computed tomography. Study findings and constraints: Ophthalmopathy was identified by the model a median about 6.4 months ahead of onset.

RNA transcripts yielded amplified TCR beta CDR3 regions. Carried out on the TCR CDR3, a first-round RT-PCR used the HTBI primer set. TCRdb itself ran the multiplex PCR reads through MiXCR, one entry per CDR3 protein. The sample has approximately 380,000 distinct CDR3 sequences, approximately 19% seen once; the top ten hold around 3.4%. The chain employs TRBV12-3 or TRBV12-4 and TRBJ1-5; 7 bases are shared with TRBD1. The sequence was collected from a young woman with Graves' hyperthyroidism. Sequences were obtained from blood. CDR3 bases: TGTGCCAGCAGTGAGGGGGCGGTTGGCAATCAGCCCCAGCATTTT. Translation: CASSEGAVGNQPQHF.